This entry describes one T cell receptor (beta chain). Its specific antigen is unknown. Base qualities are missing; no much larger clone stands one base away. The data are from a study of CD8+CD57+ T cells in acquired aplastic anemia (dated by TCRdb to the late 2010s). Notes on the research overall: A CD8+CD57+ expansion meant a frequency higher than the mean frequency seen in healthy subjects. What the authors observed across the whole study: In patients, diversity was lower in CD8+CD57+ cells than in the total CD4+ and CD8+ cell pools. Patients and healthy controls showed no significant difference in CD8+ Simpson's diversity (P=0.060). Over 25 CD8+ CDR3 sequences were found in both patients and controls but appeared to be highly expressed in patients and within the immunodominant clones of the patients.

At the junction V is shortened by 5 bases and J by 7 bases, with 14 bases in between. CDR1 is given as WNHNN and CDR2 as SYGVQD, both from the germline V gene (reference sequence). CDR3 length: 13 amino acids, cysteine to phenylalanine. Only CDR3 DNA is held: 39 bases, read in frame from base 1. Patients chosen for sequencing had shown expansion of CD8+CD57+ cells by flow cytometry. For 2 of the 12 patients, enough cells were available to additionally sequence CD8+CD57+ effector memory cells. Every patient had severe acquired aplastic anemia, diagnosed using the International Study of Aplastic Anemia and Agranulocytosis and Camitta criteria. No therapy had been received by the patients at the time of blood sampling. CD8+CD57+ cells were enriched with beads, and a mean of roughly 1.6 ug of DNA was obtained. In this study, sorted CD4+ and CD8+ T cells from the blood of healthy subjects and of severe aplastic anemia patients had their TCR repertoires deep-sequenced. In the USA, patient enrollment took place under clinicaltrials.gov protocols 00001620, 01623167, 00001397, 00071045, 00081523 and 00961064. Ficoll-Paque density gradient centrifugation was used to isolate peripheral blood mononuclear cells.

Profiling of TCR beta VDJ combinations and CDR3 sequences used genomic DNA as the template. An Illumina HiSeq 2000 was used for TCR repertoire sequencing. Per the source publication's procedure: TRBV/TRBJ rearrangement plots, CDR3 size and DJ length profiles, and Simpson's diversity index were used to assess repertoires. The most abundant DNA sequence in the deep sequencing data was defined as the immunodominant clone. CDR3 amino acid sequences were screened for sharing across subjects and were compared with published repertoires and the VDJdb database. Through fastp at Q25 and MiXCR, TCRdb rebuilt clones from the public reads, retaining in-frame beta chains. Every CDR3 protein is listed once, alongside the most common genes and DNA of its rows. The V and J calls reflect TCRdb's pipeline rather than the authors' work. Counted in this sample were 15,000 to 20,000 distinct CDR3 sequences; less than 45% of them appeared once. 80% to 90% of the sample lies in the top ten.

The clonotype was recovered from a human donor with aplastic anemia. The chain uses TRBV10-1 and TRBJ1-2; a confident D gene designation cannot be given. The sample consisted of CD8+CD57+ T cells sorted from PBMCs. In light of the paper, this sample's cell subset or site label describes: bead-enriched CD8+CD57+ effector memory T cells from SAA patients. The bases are TGCGCCAGCAGTTTTCAGCCTACGGGTGGCTACACCTTC. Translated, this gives CASSFQPTGGYTF.